This T cell receptor (beta chain) was captured in a study of T cells in Graves' hyperthyroidism and ophthalmopathy (dated by TCRdb to about 2019). Regarding the complete study: Peripheral blood samples were taken at initial diagnosis, before any treatment was given. The roughly 91 discovery patients were randomly split 7:3 into training and test sets. To identify TCR V-J signatures that set the groups apart, the researchers used a discovery cohort of 90 to 100 patients, made up of 40 to 45 with Graves' ophthalmopathy and 55 to 65 with stable Graves' hyperthyroidism. Thyroid tissue and blood T-cell repertoires from about six Graves' hyperthyroidism patients were also compared in the study. Once sampling was done, hyperthyroidism patients were given methimazole at a starting dose of 30 mg daily, whereas ophthalmopathy patients were given high-dose intravenous methylprednisolone. The paper reports TCR Vbeta CDR3 sequencing of about 140 peripheral blood samples: 40 or so ophthalmopathy, under 80 hyperthyroidism and around 17 progressor patients. An independent validation cohort of about 20 hyperthyroidism patients and 17 patients who later progressed to ophthalmopathy tested prospective prediction of ophthalmopathy. Points the paper makes about the study in general: Most expanded thyroid clonotypes (frequency above 0.001) were also detected in blood, suggesting blood repertoires may reflect thyroid immune responses. In cross-validation, a model built on a 13 V-J signature told ophthalmopathy apart from stable hyperthyroidism with just under 90% sensitivity and 81% to 82% specificity, and in testing the same model reached 80%/75%. In validation, the model predicted progression to ophthalmopathy a median of around 6.5 months before onset, with about 70% sensitivity and about 72% specificity. Sample size was not statistically predetermined, and investigators were not blinded to group allocation.

A patient counted as having stable Graves' hyperthyroidism if no progression to ophthalmopathy occurred over 18 months of follow-up. The hyperthyroidism patients were between 18 and 65 years old and newly diagnosed, with a disease duration of less than 2 months. Patients with uncontrolled infections, other autoimmune diseases, pregnancy or lactation were excluded. Diagnoses relied on clinical symptoms, serum thyroxine and TRAb, thyroid ultrasound and orbital computed tomography. PBMCs were separated from roughly 9.6 ml of fresh peripheral blood using Ficoll-Paque density gradient centrifugation. Total RNA was extracted using Trizol reagent, and RNA quality was assessed on an Agilent 2100 Bioanalyzer. In the germline V gene, CDR1 corresponds to SNHLY and CDR2 to FYNNEI. Its CDR3 holds 12 amino acids, cysteine through phenylalanine. The entry retains the CDR3 DNA only, 36 bases that are in frame from base 1. V lost 9 bases and J lost 4 bases; the stretch between them is 12 bases long.

Amplification of TCR beta CDR3 regions was carried out from RNA transcripts. The TCR CDR3 was subjected to a first round of RT-PCR using the HTBI primer set and the Qiagen OneStep RT-PCR kit. Libraries were constructed in a second round of multiplex PCR, after which size selection and purification were carried out. The libraries were sequenced on an Illumina HiSeq2000 using paired-end 100 bp reads. For the original study's pipeline: SOAPnuke was used to process the raw data, throwing out any read that contained adapters or uncalled bases, had a mean Phred below 15, or lacked an exact constant-primer or identifier match. COPE v1.2.5 was used to merge the high-quality paired reads, and each unique nucleotide sequence was defined as a clonotype. MiTCR v1.1 was used to align the clonotypes against IMGT TRBV, TRBD and TRBJ reference segments. The analysis included only V-J combinations with a frequency above 0.0001, which together covered approximately 99% of the repertoires. A TCS score was defined as the ratio of F50 (clonal expansion) to E x V (chaos), with BLOSUM62-based TCRdist applied between CDR3 peptides within each V-J. Welch's t-statistics and random forest reduced approximately 520 V-J features to roughly 13, which were used in a naive Bayes classifier (R e1071). The public reads were quality trimmed at Q25 with fastp and then assembled into clones with MiXCR by TCRdb, keeping productive beta chains. Identical CDR3 protein sequences are pooled into one entry, listed with their most common genes and DNA. TCRdb's processing, not the authors' own work, is the source of the V and J calls. The sample profile shows some 550,000 distinct CDR3 sequences; around 20% of them were found once. Of the sample, around a quarter is held by the ten largest clones.

At least ten counts were recorded for this clonotype. The specificity of this receptor is unknown. No base quality information exists; no much larger clone differs at one position. Input material: blood. The sequence came from a man younger than 35 with Graves' hyperthyroidism. This sequence uses TRBV2 and TRBJ1-1; the D segment cannot be called with confidence. The CDR3 amino acid sequence is: CARCPGGTEAFF. The sequenced DNA is TGTGCCAGGTGCCCCGGTGGCACTGAAGCTTTCTTT.